The 17 T cell receptor beta chains reported below all come from one sample, sequenced in a study of T cells in Graves' hyperthyroidism and ophthalmopathy. The investigators amplified TCR beta CDR3 regions from RNA transcripts. Researchers ran a first-round RT-PCR on the TCR CDR3 using the HTBI primer set. TCRdb redid the calling of the multiplex PCR reads with MiXCR, one entry per CDR3 protein. The table lists roughly 250,000 distinct CDR3 sequences, more than 12% of them singletons. Sequencing used blood. These receptors were collected from a middle-aged woman with Graves' hyperthyroidism that later progressed to Graves' ophthalmopathy.

This clonotype was seen ten or more times. The CDR3 here is CASIPLGSREQYF. As DNA, the CDR3 is TGTGCCAGCATACCATTAGGCAGCCGCGAGCAGTACTTC. The V gene is TRBV2, the J gene TRBJ2-7, with D hard to call. Germline values: CDR1 SNHLY, CDR2 FYNNEI. V shed 7 bases and J shed 6 bases, with 16 bases lying between them. The CDR3 totals 13 residues.

In its sample, this clonotype was seen many times. The chain recombines TRBV2 with TRBJ1-5; tentatively, D is TRBD1 (6 bases). The CDR3 contains 14 residues. V was trimmed by 4 bases and J by 7 bases, leaving 14 bases between them. Germline CDR1 SNHLY, CDR2 FYNNEI. Here the CDR3 reads CASSARGAKQPQHF. The CDR3, as DNA: TGTGCCAGCAGTGCTAGGGGGGCAAAACAGCCCCAGCATTTT.

This clonotype was detected ten times or more. The V and J genes are TRBV6-1 and TRBJ1-4; 8 bases map to TRBD1. Germline values: CDR1 MNHNS, CDR2 SASEGT. V trimming: 4 bases; J trimming: 0 bases; junction bases outside the gene matches: 10. The CDR3 spans 18 residues. The CDR3 is CASSVAGTGPSTNEKLFF. CDR3 DNA: TGTGCCAGCAGTGTGGCCGGGACAGGTCCTTCAACTAATGAAAAACTGTTTTTT.

This clonotype showed up many times. The V gene is TRBV7-3, the J gene TRBJ2-3, with D tentatively TRBD1 (5 bases). CDR1 is SGHTA, CDR2 FQGTGA, per germline. Trimming shortened V by 3 bases and J by 4 bases, and 11 bases separated the two germline ends. CDR3 length equals 14 residues. CDR3 in amino acids: CASSLQGAPDTQYF. Here the CDR3 DNA reads TGTGCCAGCAGCTTGCAGGGCGCCCCAGATACGCAGTATTTT.

This clonotype was seen a handful of times. V usage is TRBV20-1 and J usage is TRBJ2-2, with 7 bases fitting TRBD2. V was clipped by 4 bases and J by 8 bases; unmatched bases: 13. CDR1 and CDR2 (germline): DFQATT, SNEGSKA (reference sequence). The CDR3 length is 15 residues. Here the CDR3 reads CSAKAGFGLSGELFF. For the CDR3, the DNA is TGCAGTGCTAAAGCGGGATTTGGTTTGTCGGGGGAGCTGTTTTTT.

This clonotype was seen at least ten times. V is TRBV2 and J is TRBJ2-7, with D perhaps matching TRBD1 or TRBD2 (6 bases each). V shed 7 bases and J shed 1 base, with 11 bases lying between them. This CDR3 has 13 residues. In germline, CDR1 is SNHLY, CDR2 FYNNEI. The CDR3 DNA reads TGTGCCAGCACGGGGGCAGCATCCTACGAGCAGTACTTC. This encodes CASTGAASYEQYF.

This clonotype was found a few times. V usage is TRBV9 and J usage is TRBJ1-4; D may be TRBD1 (6 bases). Germline V gene lookup returns CDR1 SGDLS and CDR2 YYNGEE. The V and J ends lost 3 bases and 5 bases respectively, with 11 bases between them. This CDR3 region has 14 residues. The CDR3 reads CASSAQGGNEKLFF. CDR3 in DNA: TGTGCCAGCAGCGCACAGGGAGGAAATGAAAAACTGTTTTTT.

This clonotype was counted a few times. This chain connects TRBV4-2 to TRBJ2-1; TRBD1 is a possible D gene (5 bases). CDR1 is LGHNA and CDR2 is YNFKEQ in the germline V gene. V lost 0 bases to trimming and J lost 3 bases, with 12 bases between them. This CDR3 is 16 amino acids long. DNA for the CDR3: TGTGCCAGCAGCCAAGATATTGGGGCTTTCTACAATGAGCAGTTCTTC. Translating gives CASSQDIGAFYNEQFF.

In its sample, this clonotype was seen a few times. This may stem from a read error, because a much larger clone lies one nucleotide away. This chain uses TRBV7-9 with TRBJ2-1; unclear D gene. Germline V gene lookup returns CDR1 SEHNR and CDR2 FQNEAQ (reference sequence). The CDR3 is 12 residues long. The DNA for the CDR3 is TGTGCCAACAGCCTAGGAAAGGGTGAGCAGTTCTTC. Amino acids: CANSLGKGEQFF.

This clonotype has only a few counts. A junction end diverges from the germline sequence, so it may reflect a read error. This chain joins TRBV11-2 and TRBJ2-1, with D perhaps assigned TRBD1 or TRBD2 (5 bases each). The CDR3 length is 15 residues. Germline V gene sequence: CDR1 SGHAT, CDR2 FQNNGV. CDR3 sequence: CTSSFPGAPYNEQFF. The CDR3 nucleotides read TGTACCAGCAGCTTCCCCGGGGCTCCTTACAATGAGCAGTTCTTC.

The genes are TRBV20-1 and TRBJ1-5, with a tentative D call TRBD1 (6 bases). The CDR3 totals 16 residues. Trimming removed 1 base from V and 1 base from J, with 14 bases in between. In germline, CDR1 is DFQATT, CDR2 SNEGSKA (reference sequence). Written as DNA, the CDR3 is TGCAGTGCTAGAGTCCCCAAACAGGGAAGCAATCAGCCCCAGCATTTT. It encodes CSARVPKQGSNQPQHF.

This clonotype was recorded many times. V usage is TRBV3-1 and J usage is TRBJ2-7, with 9 bases fitting TRBD2. The CDR3 is made up of 15 amino acids. The germline CDR1 and CDR2 sequences are LGHDT and YNNKEL (reference sequence). Unmatched junction bases numbered 5, after V lost 1 base and J lost 4 bases. The CDR3 nucleotides are TGTGCCAGCAGCCAAGTGTCTAGCGGGACGTACGAGCAGTACTTC. This translates into CASSQVSSGTYEQYF.

This clonotype was found a few times. V usage is TRBV9 and J usage is TRBJ2-1; D might be TRBD1 or TRBD2, each matching 5 bases. Looked up from germline, CDR1 is SGDLS and CDR2 is YYNGEE. Trimming removed 5 bases at V and 5 bases at J, with 8 bases between. This CDR3 is built from 12 residues. The CDR3 loop reads CASSRDHNEQFF. The DNA for the CDR3 is TGTGCCAGCAGTAGGGACCACAATGAGCAGTTCTTC.

This clonotype was detected ten times or more. The CDR3 here is CASSPEVWAAVNQPQHF. The CDR3 bases are TGCGCCAGCAGCCCTGAAGTTTGGGCAGCAGTCAATCAGCCCCAGCATTTT. The rearrangement links TRBV4-1 to TRBJ1-5; D gene uncertain. With 4 bases removed from V and 3 bases from J, the gap between germline ends came to 19 bases. The CDR3 consists of 17 residues. Germline values: CDR1 MGHRA, CDR2 YSYEKL.

This clonotype appeared a single time. This may come from a read error, since a much larger clone is one base off. The V call is TRBV4-1, the J call TRBJ2-7; D gene ambiguous. V was shortened by 6 bases and J by 3 bases, with 24 bases between the two germline ends. Germline-derived CDR1 and CDR2 are MGHRA and YSYEKL. The length of the CDR3 is 17 residues. Here the CDR3 reads CASRQYPGPPGHYEQYF. As DNA, the CDR3 is TGCGCCAGCAGACAATATCCAGGACCCCCCGGGCACTACGAGCAGTACTTC.

At least ten counts were recorded for this clonotype. The chain recombines TRBV6-1 with TRBJ2-1; D uncertain. The CDR3 extends over 14 amino acids. Germline lookup yields CDR1 MNHNS and CDR2 SASEGT. V was cut by 5 bases and J by 3 bases, with 11 bases left in between. CDR3 nucleotide sequence: TGTGCCAGCAGTCAACTAAAATTCTACAATGAGCAGTTCTTC. Translated: CASSQLKFYNEQFF.

This clonotype showed up just a few times. This rearrangement joins TRBV20-1 to TRBJ2-7; TRBD2 is a possible D gene (6 bases). The CDR3 consists of 13 residues. Germline loops: CDR1 DFQATT, CDR2 SNEGSKA (reference sequence). Trimming took 0 bases from V and 2 from J, leaving 8 bases between them. CDR3 DNA: TGCAGTGCTAGAGACGGGAGCCCCTACGAGCAGTACTTC. This encodes CSARDGSPYEQYF.